This entry lists 27 T cell receptor beta chains sequenced from one sample in a study of T-cell memory formation after mild COVID-19 (dated by TCRdb to the early 2020s). Preparation of the library involved 5' RACE. The sequencing machine was an Illumina NovaSeq 6000. In-frame beta chains were kept once TCRdb had trimmed the public reads at Q25 with fastp and called clones with MiXCR. Rows merge per CDR3 protein into single entries with the most common DNA and genes. This sample gives some 350,000 distinct CDR3 sequences in total; 13% of them show up just once. The ten largest clones capture 20% to 25% of the sample. The sample comprised PBMCs or a T cell subset sorted from them (not recorded which). These receptors came from a man aged 18 to 30 who had mild COVID-19 (a few samples of this study predate the infection). The sample titles of this study are shuffled in the database, so cell type and time point are left out; the donor was told from shared clones.

The V and J genes are TRBV20-1 and TRBJ2-7; TRBD2 matches at 11 bases. This CDR3 is built from 14 residues. From germline, CDR1 is DFQATT and CDR2 SNEGSKA (reference sequence). Trimming removed 3 bases from V and 2 bases from J; junction bases left unmatched: 3. The chain's CDR3 is CSARPSGGTYEQYF. The CDR3 DNA is TGCAGTGCTAGGCCTAGCGGGGGGACCTACGAGCAGTACTTC.

The chain links TRBV2 to TRBJ2-4; 10 nucleotides match TRBD1. This CDR3 has 13 residues. In germline, CDR1 is SNHLY, CDR2 FYNNEI. V shed 5 bases, J shed 6 bases, and the junction held 1 base outside the gene matches. The CDR3 sequence: CASSRQGANIQYF. The CDR3 DNA reads as TGTGCCAGCAGTAGACAGGGGGCAAACATTCAGTACTTC. Based on the CDR3 plus reference TRBV2 and TRBJ2-4, the full variable domain is EPEVTQTPSHQVTQMGQEVILRCVPISNHLYFYWYRQILGQKVEFLVSFYNNEISEKSEIFDDQFSVERPDGSNFTLKIRSTKLEDSAMYFCASSRQGANIQYFGAGTRLSVL.

The chain carries TRBV25-1 and TRBJ1-2; D might be TRBD1 (5 bases). CDR3 length: 12 amino acids. V was pared by 5 bases and J by 8 bases, with 12 bases between. CDR1 and CDR2 (germline): MGHDK, SYGVNS. CDR3 sequence reads: CASSKGTSGYTF. The CDR3 DNA is TGTGCCAGCAGTAAGGGGACCTCCGGCTACACCTTC.

This clonotype was counted only a few times. J is TRBJ2-1 and V is TRBV6-1; 7 bases fit TRBD1. CDR1 and CDR2 from the germline V gene are MNHNS and SASEGT. With 6 bases clipped from V and 7 bases from J, the junction kept 12 bases outside the gene matches. The CDR3 length is 15 residues. The CDR3 loop is CASSSNQQGLNEQFF. CDR3 nucleotide sequence: TGTGCCAGCAGCTCAAACCAACAGGGGTTGAATGAGCAGTTCTTC.

This clonotype was detected many times. The rearrangement joins TRBV10-3 to TRBJ1-5, with 7 bases fitting TRBD1. CDR1 is ENHRY, CDR2 SYGVKD, per germline. Trimming cost V 2 bases and J 5 bases; bases outside gene matches: 6. This CDR3 region has 15 residues. The CDR3: CAISEPGQDDQPQHF. CDR3 nucleotides: TGTGCCATCAGTGAGCCAGGACAGGATGATCAGCCCCAGCATTTT.

The chain uses TRBV18 and TRBJ2-7, with unresolved D. Trimming cost V 2 bases and J 4 bases, with 9 bases left between them. This CDR3 contains 13 residues. Germline assignment: CDR1 KGHSH and CDR2 LQKENI. CDR3: CASSPGLGYEQYF. The DNA for the CDR3 is TGTGCCAGCTCACCAGGGTTGGGTTACGAGCAGTACTTC.

This clonotype was counted only a few times. This chain uses TRBV5-1 with TRBJ1-6, with 7 positions matching TRBD1. The germline V gene encodes CDR1 SGHRS and CDR2 YFSETQ. The V and J ends lost 4 bases and 7 bases, in that order; junction bases with no gene match: 5. The CDR3 totals 14 residues. CDR3 region: CASSDRAGNSPLHF. CDR3 coding DNA: TGCGCCAGCAGCGACAGGGCAGGGAATTCACCCCTCCACTTT.

This rearrangement joins TRBV7-2 to TRBJ2-7; 11 positions match TRBD2. The CDR3 sequence is 16 residues long. CDR1 and CDR2 from the germline V gene are SGHTA and FQGNSA. V lost 4 bases and J lost 3; bases outside the gene matches: 8. The CDR3 sequence: CASSSITSGGLYEQYF. For the CDR3, the DNA is TGTGCCAGCAGCTCCATAACTAGCGGGGGACTCTACGAGCAGTACTTC.

This chain connects TRBV4-1 to TRBJ1-1; D possibly corresponds to TRBD1 (6 bases). V dropped 0 bases and J dropped 1 base, with 15 bases sitting between them. The CDR3 sequence is 17 residues long. CDR1 and CDR2 (germline): MGHRA, YSYEKL. In nucleotides, the CDR3 is TGCGCCAGCAGCCAAGACCCAGGGAGGGGGGAGAACACTGAAGCTTTCTTT. Amino acid sequence: CASSQDPGRGENTEAFF.

The V call is TRBV20-1, the J call TRBJ2-1, with 8 bases identical to TRBD2. The germline gives CDR1 DFQATT, CDR2 SNEGSKA (reference sequence). The J segment lost 5 bases and the V segment lost 6 bases, leaving 18 bases of the junction unmatched. The CDR3 runs to 17 residues. CDR3 region: CSANDPSSRGVDNEQFF. The CDR3, as DNA: TGCAGTGCCAATGACCCCTCCTCGCGGGGGGTGGACAATGAGCAGTTCTTC.

This clonotype was counted a few times. V is TRBV7-9 and J is TRBJ2-7; D assignment may be TRBD1 or TRBD2 (5 bases each). V was clipped by 1 base and J by 6 bases, with 19 bases between them. Per the germline V gene, CDR1 is SEHNR and CDR2 is FQNEAQ (reference sequence). This CDR3 contains 16 residues. The CDR3 nucleotides are TGTGCCAGCAGCTTAGATCCGGGACCTCCTCGGGGCGAGCAGTACTTC. It specifies CASSLDPGPPRGEQYF.

This clonotype was counted between two and nine times. The chain employs TRBV4-3 and TRBJ2-5; the D gene is possibly TRBD2 (6 bases). Germline V gives CDR1 LGHNA, CDR2 YSLEER. The CDR3 extends over 16 amino acids. V was trimmed by 0 bases and J by 1 base, leaving 12 bases between them. Here the CDR3 reads CASSQDAAGLQETQYF. CDR3 nucleotides: TGCGCCAGCAGCCAAGACGCCGCGGGGCTCCAAGAGACCCAGTACTTC.

This clonotype was detected only a few times. The chain links TRBV6-2 or TRBV6-3 to TRBJ1-1; 7 bases fit TRBD1. The CDR3 loop spans 14 amino acids. The germline V gene encodes CDR1 MNHEY and CDR2 SVGEGT. With 6 bases clipped from V and 3 bases from J, the junction kept 7 bases outside the gene matches. The DNA of the CDR3 is TGTGCCAGCAGACCGACAGGGTCAGACACTGAAGCTTTCTTT. The encoded protein is CASRPTGSDTEAFF.

This clonotype has just a few counts. The genes are TRBV20-1 and TRBJ2-5, with TRBD2 matching 13 bases. V gave up 3 bases and J gave up 5 bases; unmatched junction bases: 6. Germline assignment: CDR1 DFQATT and CDR2 SNEGSKA (reference sequence). This CDR3 is 15 amino acids long. Here the CDR3 reads CSASRLAGGGETQYF. The CDR3 nucleotides read TGCAGTGCTAGTAGACTAGCGGGGGGCGGGGAGACCCAGTACTTC.

This clonotype was detected once. The chain couples TRBV7-2 to TRBJ1-1, with D perhaps matching TRBD1 (6 bases). V lost 2 bases to trimming and J lost 8 bases, with 18 bases between them. This CDR3 comprises 15 residues. The germline V gene has CDR1 SGHTA and CDR2 FQGNSA. The CDR3 bases are TGTGCCAGCAGCTTATCACAGGGAGCTAATGGCGAAGCTTTCTTT. Its translation: CASSLSQGANGEAFF.

The chain is built from TRBV6-5 and TRBJ1-1; possibly TRBD1 for D (6 bases). V was trimmed by 5 bases and J by 11 bases, leaving 18 bases between them. From germline, CDR1 is MNHEY and CDR2 SVGAGI. The CDR3 extends over 13 amino acids. CDR3 DNA: TGTGCCAGCAGTGGAAACCTACAGGGACGGGCTTTCTTT. It translates to CASSGNLQGRAFF.

This clonotype appeared a few times. The chain uses TRBV20-1 and TRBJ2-5; possibly TRBD2 for D (5 bases). V was shortened by 5 bases and J by 2 bases, with 15 bases between the two germline ends. The CDR3 spans 14 residues. Per the germline V gene, CDR1 is DFQATT and CDR2 is SNEGSKA (reference sequence). The CDR3 here is CSAPEAGFQETQYF. The CDR3 region has the DNA TGCAGTGCTCCGGAGGCCGGATTTCAAGAGACCCAGTACTTC.

The chain couples TRBV19 to TRBJ2-7; D is ambiguous. Trimming shortened V by 6 bases and J by 0 bases, and 9 bases separated the two germline ends. This CDR3 has 13 residues. Per the germline V gene, CDR1 is LNHDA and CDR2 is SQIVND (reference sequence). The CDR3 region is CASRKPSSYEQYF. The CDR3, as DNA: TGTGCCAGTAGAAAGCCCTCCTCCTACGAGCAGTACTTC.

This clonotype was found many times. The chain uses TRBV7-9 and TRBJ2-1, with 9 bases matching TRBD1. CDR1 is SEHNR and CDR2 is FQNEAQ in the germline V gene (reference sequence). V shed 6 bases and J 5 bases; nucleotides not matched to a gene: 5. This CDR3 spans 14 amino acids. The CDR3 region is CASRDRGVDNEQFF. In DNA form, the CDR3 reads TGTGCCAGCAGAGACAGGGGGGTCGACAATGAGCAGTTCTTC.

In this sample, this clonotype turned up a few times. The chain recombines TRBV7-6 with TRBJ2-2; 10 nucleotides line up with TRBD2. The CDR3 is 15 residues long. V shed 3 bases, J shed 6 bases, and the junction held 4 bases outside the gene matches. Germline CDR1 reads SGHVS; CDR2 reads FNYEAQ. CDR3 nucleotide sequence: TGTGCCAGCAGCTTGACTAGCGGGTATTCCGGGGAGCTGTTTTTT. Protein: CASSLTSGYSGELFF.

V is TRBV29-1 and J is TRBJ2-1; 9 nucleotides line up with TRBD1. J lost 2 bases, V lost 7 bases, and 9 bases had no gene match. The germline V gene has CDR1 SQVTM and CDR2 ANQGSEA. This CDR3 comprises 15 residues. DNA for the CDR3: TGCAGCGCCCGCCTCGGACAGGGGACCTACAATGAGCAGTTCTTC. The encoded protein is CSARLGQGTYNEQFF.

The genes are TRBV7-9 and TRBJ1-2; TRBD1 might be the D (5 bases). Germline V CDR1 and CDR2: SEHNR, FQNEAQ (reference sequence). The CDR3 has 18 amino acids. With 5 bases removed from V and 7 bases from J, the gap between germline ends came to 29 bases. CDR3 loop: CASSTSGTSLRSLPGYTF. The CDR3 DNA reads as TGTGCCAGCAGCACTTCCGGGACGTCGCTCCGATCGCTCCCTGGCTACACCTTC.

The chain has TRBV6-5 and TRBJ2-5; D not resolved. The germline V gene encodes CDR1 MNHEY and CDR2 SVGAGI. V shed 7 bases and J shed 4 bases, with 13 bases lying between them. CDR3 length: 13 residues. The CDR3 here is CASTARFGETQYF. CDR3 nucleotide sequence: TGTGCCAGCACCGCGAGATTCGGAGAGACCCAGTACTTC.

There are a few counts of this clonotype. The chain links TRBV7-9 to TRBJ2-7; TRBD1 agrees at 7 bases. The ends lost 5 bases at V and 1 base at J; junction bases unmatched: 5. This CDR3 spans 14 amino acids. CDR1 and CDR2 from the germline V gene are SEHNR and FQNEAQ (reference sequence). The CDR3 sequence is CASSRGQESYEQYV. CDR3 in DNA: TGTGCCAGCAGCCGTGGACAGGAGTCCTACGAGCAGTACGTC.

At least ten counts were recorded for this clonotype. The chain carries TRBV5-1 and TRBJ2-3, with TRBD1 matching 9 bases. The V segment lost 7 bases and the J segment 8 bases; nucleotides outside the gene matches: 11. The CDR3 has 14 residues. Germline CDR1 reads SGHRS; CDR2 reads YFSETQ. CDR3 in amino acids: CASCRDREAATQYF. The CDR3 DNA reads TGCGCCAGCTGCCGGGACAGGGAAGCGGCTACGCAGTATTTT.

The gene calls are TRBV7-2 and TRBJ1-5, with D hard to call. The V gene's germline CDR1 is SGHTA and CDR2 FQGNSA. There are 13 residues in the CDR3. Trimming took 4 bases from V and 0 from J, leaving 4 bases between them. The CDR3 loop is CASSSHSNQPQHF. The CDR3 DNA sequence: TGTGCCAGCAGCTCCCATAGCAATCAGCCCCAGCATTTT.

This clonotype was seen only a few times. The DNA for the CDR3 is TGTGCCAGCAGCGCCTCACATCCGGGACGCGGGGATACGCAGTATTTT. Protein sequence: CASSASHPGRGDTQYF. V usage is TRBV9 and J usage is TRBJ2-3; D is perhaps TRBD1 or TRBD2 (5 bases each). CDR3 size: 16 residues. Between the trimmed V and J ends, which lost 3 bases and 6 bases, there was a span of 20 bases. CDR1 and CDR2 from the germline V gene are SGDLS and YYNGEE.